This TCR beta chain was captured in a study of CD8+CD57+ T cells in acquired aplastic anemia (dated by TCRdb to 2016 to 2019). In terms of the full investigation: A mean of about 3 ug of DNA, ranging from about 0.19 to 30 ug, was extracted from sorted CD4+ and CD8+ cells. An average of roughly 10 million reads for CD4+ cells and 11.0 million reads for CD8+ cells was obtained from healthy donor samples. Beyond this particular receptor, the publication reports: Between patients and healthy controls, no significant difference in CD8+ Simpson's diversity was found (P=0.060). Roughly 30 CD8+ CDR3 sequences were found to be shared between patients and controls, but these sequences appeared to be highly expressed in patients and within the immunodominant clones of the patients.

Profiling of TCR beta VDJ combinations and CDR3 sequences used genomic DNA as the template. TCR repertoire sequencing was run on an Illumina HiSeq 2000. The source study handled its data this way. Repertoires were assessed using TRBV/TRBJ rearrangement plots, CDR3 size and DJ length profiles, and Simpson's diversity index. The most abundant DNA sequence in the deep sequencing data was defined as the immunodominant clone. CDR3 amino acid sequences were checked for sharing between subjects and were compared against published repertoires and the VDJdb database. TCRdb applied fastp at Q25 and MiXCR to the public reads, then kept only in-frame beta chains. Each record represents a unique CDR3 protein, reported with the most common genes and DNA among its rows. TCRdb, rather than the study authors, made the V and J calls. This sample has more than 150,000 distinct CDR3 sequences in its table, and about 47% of those were observed once. Clones ranked in the top ten supply around 2.7% of the sample.

TCR repertoires of sorted CD4+ and CD8+ blood T cells from severe aplastic anemia patients and healthy subjects were deep-sequenced in the study. Ficoll-Paque density gradient centrifugation was used to isolate peripheral blood mononuclear cells. CD4+ and CD8+ T cells were sorted by FACS or magnetic beads before DNA extraction. The V and J ends are trimmed by 5 bases and 4 bases, leaving 17 bases between them. CDR1 and CDR2, per the germline V gene, are MNHEY and SVGEGT. The CDR3 goes from the cysteine to the phenylalanine over 15 residues. The read is trimmed to its CDR3 DNA, 45 bases read in frame from base 1. Remarks on this clonotype: Its antigen remains undetermined. Per-base quality was not reported, and no clone a single base away is much larger than it.

This chain is built from TRBV6-2 or TRBV6-3 and TRBJ1-1; no D gene call is confident. This receptor was identified in a human donor in good health. Source material: sorted CD4+, CD8+, or CD8+CD57+ T cells (not recorded which) from PBMCs. The DNA is as follows: TGTGCCAGCAGTACCGGGTCTTTAAGGATCACTGAAGCTTTCTTT. Its translation reads: CASSTGSLRITEAFF.